The 27 T cell receptor beta chains below come from one sample, sequenced in a study of CD8 T cells in Susac syndrome. cDNA came from approximately 0.5 to 1 ug RNA primed by random hexamers. TCRdb called the immunoSEQ multiplex PCR reads again in MiXCR, with one record for every CDR3 protein. The table lists under 200,000 distinct CDR3 sequences, 75% to 95% of them singletons. The specimen sequenced was CD4+ T cells from PBMCs. These receptors were taken from a human donor with Susac syndrome.

J is TRBJ1-4 and V is TRBV6-6; no definite D call. The germline CDR1 and CDR2 sequences are MNHNY and SVGAGI (reference sequence). CDR3 length equals 14 residues. Trimming took 3 bases from V and 8 from J, leaving 13 bases between them. The CDR3 sequence: CASSYSGSREKLFF. In nucleotides, the CDR3 is TGTGCCAGCAGTTATTCTGGGTCTAGAGAAAAACTGTTTTTT.

This sequence joins TRBV27 and TRBJ1-6, with unresolved D. The germline gives CDR1 MNHEY, CDR2 SMNVEV (reference sequence). The CDR3 is 13 residues long. Trimming took off 10 bases at V and 1 base at J, with 8 bases between the two ends. The CDR3 DNA reads TGTGCCACTTCAGTATCCTATAATTCACCCCTCCACTTT. Translation: CATSVSYNSPLHF.

CDR3 amino acids: CASSHISYEQYF. CDR3 in DNA: TGTGCCAGCAGCCACATCTCCTACGAGCAGTACTTC. The chain has TRBV12-3 or TRBV12-4 and TRBJ2-7; D gene unclear. This CDR3 has 12 amino acids. Trimming stripped 6 bases from V and 0 bases from J, with 6 bases between.

The chain recombines TRBV9 with TRBJ1-1, with D possibly matching TRBD1 (5 bases). The CDR3 sequence is 14 residues long. In germline, CDR1 is SGDLS, CDR2 YYNGEE. The V and J ends lost 6 bases and 6 bases respectively, with 18 bases between them. The CDR3 sequence is CASNSPGTGSEAFF. As DNA, the CDR3 is TGTGCCAGCAACTCCCCTGGGACTGGGTCTGAAGCTTTCTTT.

J is TRBJ2-2 and V is TRBV28; TRBD2 matches at 9 bases. This CDR3 is 14 amino acids long. Germline assignment: CDR1 MDHEN and CDR2 SYDVKM. J lost 1 base, V lost 10 bases, and 4 bases had no gene match. The chain's CDR3 is CATSSGMNTGELFF. Written as DNA, the CDR3 is TGTGCCACCTCTAGCGGGATGAACACCGGGGAGCTGTTTTTT. The variable domain in full, with the rest retrieved from reference TRBV28 and TRBJ2-2, is DVKVTQSSRYLVKRTGEKVFLECVQDMDHENMFWYRQDPGLGLRLIYFSYDVKMKEKGDIPEGYSVSREKKERFSLILESASTNQTSMYLCATSSGMNTGELFFGEGSRLTVL.

This chain links TRBV12-3 or TRBV12-4 with TRBJ1-2, with 11 bases fitting TRBD1. The V and J ends lost 2 bases and 6 bases, in that order; junction bases with no gene match: 5. This CDR3 is built from 15 residues. This CDR3 is CASSLRTGGGDGYTF. CDR3 DNA: TGTGCCAGCAGTTTAAGGACAGGGGGCGGAGATGGCTACACCTTC.

The chain recombines TRBV3-1 with TRBJ2-5; tentatively, D is TRBD1 or TRBD2 (5 bases each). CDR3 size: 16 residues. Germline CDR1 is LGHDT and CDR2 is YNNKEL (reference sequence). V shed 4 bases and J shed 1 base, with 16 bases lying between them. This CDR3 is CASSLRTVGTQETQYF. The CDR3 nucleotides are TGTGCCAGCAGCCTCAGGACTGTGGGGACCCAAGAGACCCAGTACTTC.

The chain has TRBV19 and TRBJ2-6; 10 bases agree with TRBD1. Germline lookup yields CDR1 LNHDA and CDR2 SQIVND (reference sequence). V was clipped by 4 bases and J by 2 bases; unmatched bases: 8. The CDR3 extends over 18 amino acids. The CDR3 DNA follows: TGTGCCAGTAGTACCCTTGACAGGGGGCATACTGGGGCCAACGTCCTGACTTTC. This gives the protein CASSTLDRGHTGANVLTF.

The chain carries TRBV7-9 and TRBJ2-7; 9 nucleotides agree with TRBD2. J was trimmed by 3 bases and V by 5 bases; bases with no gene match: 5. Germline assignment: CDR1 SEHNR and CDR2 FQNEAQ (reference sequence). The CDR3 loop spans 14 amino acids. CDR3 in DNA: TGTGCCAGCAGCGCGGGGGGGGAGTTCTACGAGCAGTACTTC. Translated: CASSAGGEFYEQYF.

The chain is built from TRBV20-1 and TRBJ1-2; TRBD1 matches at 12 bases. The J segment lost 5 bases and the V segment lost 7 bases, leaving 8 bases of the junction unmatched. CDR3 length: 14 amino acids. Germline CDR1 DFQATT, CDR2 SNEGSKA (reference sequence). DNA for the CDR3: TGCAGTGGCCCTGGGACAGGGGGCGCGTATGGCTACACCTTC. This gives the protein CSGPGTGGAYGYTF.

V is TRBV9 and J is TRBJ2-7, with TRBD1 matching 10 bases. CDR3 length: 14 residues. The J segment lost 7 bases and the V segment lost 5 bases, leaving 9 bases of the junction unmatched. CDR1 and CDR2 from the germline V gene are SGDLS and YYNGEE. The CDR3 spells CASSSDRGPFEQYF. In DNA, the CDR3 is TGTGCCAGCAGTTCCGACAGGGGGCCTTTTGAGCAGTACTTC.

V is TRBV6-5 and J is TRBJ2-5; possible D gene TRBD2, 5 bases. Trimming removed 7 bases at V and 5 bases at J, with 17 bases between. This CDR3 comprises 14 residues. The germline CDR1 and CDR2 sequences are MNHEY and SVGAGI. Here the CDR3 reads CASTSSWRFETQYF. CDR3 bases: TGTGCCAGCACTTCCTCGTGGAGGTTTGAGACCCAGTACTTC.

V gene TRBV12-3 or TRBV12-4 combines with J gene TRBJ2-7, with TRBD1 identical over 10 bases. The CDR3 extends over 14 amino acids. V shed 6 bases, J shed 5 bases, and the junction held 7 bases outside the gene matches. CDR3 in amino acids: CASSRRDRGNEQYF. In DNA form, the CDR3 reads TGTGCCAGCAGCCGACGGGACAGGGGAAACGAGCAGTACTTC.

This chain joins TRBV28 and TRBJ2-5; TRBD2 is a possible D gene (5 bases). Germline V lookup: CDR1 MDHEN, CDR2 SYDVKM. V lost 6 bases to trimming and J lost 3 bases, with 17 bases between them. This CDR3 has 15 residues. The CDR3 spells CASSVGGQNKETQYF. DNA of the CDR3: TGTGCCAGCAGCGTCGGAGGCCAGAATAAAGAGACCCAGTACTTC.

This clonotype appeared a few times. V and J are TRBV5-1 and TRBJ1-6; possible D gene TRBD1, 5 bases. Trimming took 0 bases from V and 9 from J, leaving 16 bases between them. In germline, CDR1 is SGHRS, CDR2 YFSETQ. The CDR3 covers 16 residues. In DNA form, the CDR3 reads TGCGCCAGCAGCTTGGCCGCGGGGGAACTGAGTTCACCCCTCCACTTT. It specifies CASSLAAGELSSPLHF.

This chain joins TRBV20-1 and TRBJ1-6; D uncertain. The V and J ends lost 1 base and 7 bases respectively, with 14 bases between them. The CDR3 has 15 residues. CDR1 and CDR2 from the germline V gene are DFQATT and SNEGSKA (reference sequence). CDR3 nucleotide sequence: TGCAGTGCTAGAGGCCCAGGAACCTTGAATTCACCCCTCCACTTT. It is translated as CSARGPGTLNSPLHF.

The V and J genes are TRBV20-1 and TRBJ1-3, with a tentative D call TRBD1 (5 bases). Trimming removed 7 bases from V and 0 bases from J, with 10 bases in between. Germline loops: CDR1 DFQATT, CDR2 SNEGSKA (reference sequence). The CDR3 has 13 residues. The CDR3 DNA reads as TGCAGTGGACAGCCGGACTCTGGAAACACCATATATTTT. Its protein is CSGQPDSGNTIYF.

The chain has TRBV30 and TRBJ2-7; 10 bases are shared with TRBD2. Per the germline V gene, CDR1 is GTSNPN and CDR2 is SVGIG (reference sequence). CDR3 length equals 13 residues. J gave up 8 bases and V 0 bases, and 4 bases lay outside the gene matches. In DNA form, the CDR3 reads TGTGCCTGGAGTGTAGCGGGGGGGCGCAAGCAGTACTTC. As protein: CAWSVAGGRKQYF. The entire variable domain, with the rest obtained from reference TRBV30 and TRBJ2-7, is as follows: SQTIHQWPATLVQPVGSPLSLECTVEGTSNPNLYWYRQAAGRGLQLLFYSVGIGQISSEVPQNLSASRPQDRQFILSSKKLLLSDSGFYLCAWSVAGGRKQYFGPGTRLTVT.

The CDR3 DNA sequence: TGCGCCAGCAGCCTTGATGGACAGGGGGGAAATCAGCCCCAGCATTTT. It codes for CASSLDGQGGNQPQHF. The J gene is TRBJ1-5, the V gene TRBV5-1, with 10 bases lining up with TRBD1. This CDR3 is 16 amino acids long. J gave up 4 bases and V 4 bases, and 8 bases lay outside the gene matches. CDR1 and CDR2 (germline): SGHRS, YFSETQ.

J is TRBJ2-4 and V is TRBV9; D assignment may be TRBD1 or TRBD2 (5 bases each). Per germline, CDR1 SGDLS and CDR2 YYNGEE. V lost 0 bases, J lost 5 bases, and 12 bases lay in between. This CDR3 spans 15 amino acids. The CDR3 nucleotides are TGTGCCAGCAGCGTAGACGGGACCAGAGAAAACATTCAGTACTTC. Its protein product is CASSVDGTRENIQYF.

This chain connects TRBV28 to TRBJ2-3, with D perhaps assigned TRBD1 or TRBD2 (7 bases each). The CDR3 is 14 residues long. CDR1 and CDR2 (germline): MDHEN, SYDVKM. V lost 8 bases to trimming and J lost 3 bases, with 15 bases between them. CDR3 sequence: CASGIRGGTDTQYF. The DNA of the CDR3 is TGTGCCAGCGGGATCAGGGGGGGGACAGATACGCAGTATTTT.

The chain is built from TRBV20-1 and TRBJ2-3; D might be TRBD2 (6 bases). Germline assignment: CDR1 DFQATT and CDR2 SNEGSKA (reference sequence). The V gene lost 0 bases and the J gene lost 5 bases, with 15 bases spanning the gap. CDR3 size: 15 residues. In nucleotides, the CDR3 is TGCAGTGCTAGAGATTCTAGCGTCGTGGGAGATACGCAGTATTTT. Translated: CSARDSSVVGDTQYF.

The chain uses TRBV29-1 and TRBJ1-1; D is ambiguous. The CDR3 loop spans 13 amino acids. Germline CDR1 is SQVTM and CDR2 is ANQGSEA. V lost 1 base to trimming and J lost 5 bases, with 11 bases between them. The CDR3 loop is CSVEGRLRTEAFF. Written as DNA, the CDR3 is TGCAGCGTTGAAGGCAGGTTGCGAACTGAAGCTTTCTTT.

The V and J genes are TRBV6-5 and TRBJ1-5, with D unclear. V lost 2 bases and J 0 bases, leaving 2 bases between the germline ends. Germline CDR1 is MNHEY and CDR2 is SVGAGI. The CDR3 runs 13 residues. In nucleotides, the CDR3 is TGTGCCAGCAGTTACGATAGCAATCAGCCCCAGCATTTT. The encoded protein is CASSYDSNQPQHF.

The chain uses TRBV30 and TRBJ2-3; weak D call: TRBD1 (5 bases). Trimming took 1 base from V and 3 from J, leaving 5 bases between them. Germline values: CDR1 GTSNPN, CDR2 SVGIG (reference sequence). The CDR3 runs to 12 residues. The CDR3 DNA is TGTGCCTGGAGTGCAGGGACAGATACGCAGTATTTT. Protein sequence: CAWSAGTDTQYF.

The CDR3 DNA follows: TGTGCCAGTAGTATCCTCACTGGACCCTCTGGAAACACCATATATTTT. Its protein is CASSILTGPSGNTIYF. This chain uses TRBV19 with TRBJ1-3; D ambiguous. The CDR3 loop spans 16 amino acids. The germline V gene encodes CDR1 LNHDA and CDR2 SQIVND (reference sequence). Trimming shortened V by 3 bases and J by 0 bases, and 12 bases separated the two germline ends.

The rearrangement joins TRBV10-2 to TRBJ1-4; possibly TRBD1 for D (5 bases). Germline V CDR1 and CDR2: WSHSY, SAAADI. The CDR3 is 13 residues long. The ends were cut back, 8 bases at V and 10 bases at J, with 17 bases in the middle. The CDR3 is CASHGTAVGKLFF. The DNA for the CDR3 is TGCGCCAGCCACGGGACTGCCGTGGGAAAACTGTTTTTT.